The clone carrying this T cell receptor beta chain was seen only once. The antigen is not known. This specimen comes from a study of cytomegalovirus exposure and HLA in healthy donors. The table came from immunoSEQ multiplex PCR; TCRdb's copy has only in-frame clones and leaves some out. The repertoire has roughly 52,000 clones, 93% of them found once; the top ten carry around 1.7%. The donors belonged to the roughly 120-subject validation cohort, separate from the roughly 650-subject first cohort. The CDR3 has 13 amino acids. V gave up 6 bases and J gave up 2 bases, with 8 bases separating them. Germline CDR1 is KGHSH and CDR2 is LQKENI. Regarding the study as a whole: Associated with cytomegalovirus, according to the listing, were around 170 TCR beta chains.

The genes are TRBV18 and TRBJ1-5; no reliable D call. The TCR sequence derives from a woman between 18 and 29 years old in good health and CMV-seropositive. Sequenced: PBMCs. In DNA form, the CDR3 reads TGTGCCAGCTCCCTAGTCGGCAATCAGCCCCAGCATTTT. Its translation is CASSLVGNQPQHF. Complete variable domain (other parts from reference TRBV18 and TRBJ1-5): NAGVMQNPRHLVRRRGQEARLRCSPMKGHSHVYWYRQLPEEGLKFMVYLQKENIIDESGMPKERFSAEFPKEGPSILRIQQVVRGDSAAYFCASSLVGNQPQHFGDGTRLSIL.